Here is one T cell receptor (beta chain) with its context. The antigen is not known. This specimen comes from a study of CXCR3-negative and CXCR3-positive naive CD8 T cells. The CDR3 spans 14 residues. Per germline, CDR1 MDHEN and CDR2 SYDVKM. Preparation of TRB cDNA libraries relied on 5' RACE carrying UMI labels. TCRdb reprocessed the 5' RACE reads and keeps a single row for each CDR3 protein, giving no DNA. Listed are more than 65,000 distinct CDR3 sequences; around 1.4% falls within the top ten. Study findings and constraints: Sequencing showed both naive subsets with comparably high diversity, and memory CD8+ cells much lower. Naive cells used TRBV-TRBJ genes in much the same way whether CXCR3-negative or CXCR3-positive; memory cells did not. Fresh PBMCs served for most assays, and CXCR3 expression fell partially after cryopreservation.

Among CD8+ T cells, naive ones were CD45RO-CCR7+CD27+CD95-. The material sequenced was naive CXCR3- CD8+ T cells from blood. Subset in this sample: CD45RO-CCR7+CD27+CD95- naive CD8+ T cells lacking CXCR3 (TNR3-). The V gene is TRBV28, the J gene TRBJ2-5; TCRdb indicates TRBD1, and absent DNA this call remains unverified. The TCR was taken from a human donor in good health. Some clones in this sample may be carry-over from other donors' samples. CDR3 sequence reads: CASRGSLTQETQYF.